This TCR beta chain was captured by sequencing in a study of human T cells and chemical hapten exposure (dated by TCRdb to the early 2020s). Regarding the complete study: For sensitization, 2% DPC in acetone was applied to a 2 cm by 2 cm area of upper inner arm skin. The patient cohort, mostly female, included alopecia areata with under or over 50% scalp involvement, alopecia totalis and alopecia universalis. Patient blood was sampled pre-sensitization (week 0) and at 2, 6 and about 24 weeks after DPC sensitization. The libraries were sequenced as a pool, and the TCR yield per sample differed mostly because of small variations in library volumes within the pool. Throughout the study period of 20 to 30 weeks, patients also received therapeutic DPC doses to the scalp every week. Patch testing was done on the upper back using Finn chambers containing 0.01% DPC, and results were scored after 6 days according to International Contact Dermatitis Research Group standards. For TCR sequencing, blood came from some 31 alopecia patients at anywhere from one to four time points (pre-sensitization, 2, 6 and 24 weeks). This study followed changes in the peripheral blood TCR repertoire in vivo during primary and secondary sensitization of alopecia patients to the hapten diphenylcyclopropenone (DPC).

On the study overall, not on this receptor specifically: Because all patients had alopecia, a presumed autoimmune disease, the immune response of the patients might differ from that of healthy individuals. Compared with pre-sensitization or healthy control sets, expanded TCRs formed significantly more large CDR3 similarity clusters, which is consistent with antigen-driven responses. Patch test score was positively correlated with the number of PT1 expanded TCRs, with significance at thresholds 8, 16 and 32 but not at 4. Repeated subsampling changed both the strength of the expansion versus patch-test correlation and the threshold at which the correlation became significant. DPC sensitization did not change how many TCRs were above 1 in 1000 frequency, and no evidence was found of alterations in global repertoire structure.

The label giving this sample's time point can be read as: patch test 1, 2 weeks after DPC sensitization. The treatment or condition label on this specimen signifies: therapeutic diphenylcyclopropenone sensitization with weekly scalp DPC. Blood at each patch-test visit was drawn before the patch test was applied. To be eligible, patients had to be aged 18 to 70, diagnosed with alopecia and judged suitable for DPC therapy, while pregnant patients were excluded. Total RNA was extracted from unfractionated whole blood that had been collected in Tempus Blood RNA tubes. Libraries were prepared through RACE. These reads were obtained on a NextSeq 500. Library preparation attached unique molecular identifiers to individual cDNA molecules for quantitative, reproducible TCR counting. From each blood RNA sample, both TCR alpha and TCR beta chains were sequenced. The paper's data handling went like this. A median of about 87,000 TCRs per sample was observed, with a range of about 23,224 to 750,000. The Decombinator software suite was used to annotate the V, J and CDR3 of the TCR reads. Every sample was subsampled to the same number of TCRs (28,000) for the PS versus PT1 abundance plots. Expanded TCRs were defined as absent before sensitization and observed at least eight times at the 2-week time point. The public reads were reprocessed in TCRdb via fastp at Q25 and MiXCR, keeping in-frame beta chains. Records with the same CDR3 protein are collapsed into one entry carrying the most frequent genes and DNA. TCRdb, rather than the study authors, made the V and J calls. The sample data list approximately 71,000 distinct CDR3 sequences, and 9.8% of these were observed just once. Together, the top ten hold around 3.3% of the sample.

About this clonotype itself: The antigen this receptor binds is unknown. No qualities accompany the bases; no much larger clone lies one base away.

Trimming at the junction amounts to 4 bases on V and 1 base on J, and the germline ends lie 17 bases apart. According to the germline V gene, CDR1 reads SGHRS and CDR2 reads YFSETQ. Spanning cysteine to phenylalanine, the CDR3 consists of 16 amino acids. Only CDR3 DNA is held: 48 bases, read in frame from base 1. The chain employs TRBV5-1 and TRBJ1-2; TRBD1 is possibly the D segment (6 matching bases). The source is a woman aged 35 to 49 with alopecia areata. Some clones in this sample may be carry-over from other donors' samples. The sequencing used whole blood, collected in connection with sensitization to the hapten diphenylcyclopropenone (DPC). For the CDR3, the sequence is CASSPFGQPNNYGYTF. DNA sequence: TGCGCCAGCAGCCCCTTTGGACAGCCGAATAACTATGGCTACACCTTC.